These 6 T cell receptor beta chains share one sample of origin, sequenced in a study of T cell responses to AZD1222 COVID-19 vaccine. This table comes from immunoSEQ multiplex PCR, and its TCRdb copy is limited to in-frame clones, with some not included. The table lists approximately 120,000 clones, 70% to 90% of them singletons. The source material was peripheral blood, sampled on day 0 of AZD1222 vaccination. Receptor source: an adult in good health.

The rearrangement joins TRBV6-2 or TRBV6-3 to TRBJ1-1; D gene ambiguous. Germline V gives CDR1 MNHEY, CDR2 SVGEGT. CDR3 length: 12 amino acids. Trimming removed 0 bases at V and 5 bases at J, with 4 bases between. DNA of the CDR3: TGTGCCAGCAGTTACTCGAGTACTGAAGCTTTCTTT. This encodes CASSYSSTEAFF.

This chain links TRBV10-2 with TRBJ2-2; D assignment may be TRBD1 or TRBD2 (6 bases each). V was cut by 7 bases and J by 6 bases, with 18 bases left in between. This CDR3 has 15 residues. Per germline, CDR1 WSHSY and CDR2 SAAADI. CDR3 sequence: CASNPRRGLAGELFF. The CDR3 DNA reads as TGCGCCAGCAATCCCCGTCGGGGGCTCGCCGGGGAGCTGTTTTTT.

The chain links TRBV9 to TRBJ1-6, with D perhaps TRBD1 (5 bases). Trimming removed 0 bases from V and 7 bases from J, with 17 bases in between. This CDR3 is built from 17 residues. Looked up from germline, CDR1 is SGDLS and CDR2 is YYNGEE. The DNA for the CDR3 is TGTGCCAGCAGCGTAGGGGACGGCCGGTTGGGGAATTCACCCCTCCACTTT. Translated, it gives CASSVGDGRLGNSPLHF.

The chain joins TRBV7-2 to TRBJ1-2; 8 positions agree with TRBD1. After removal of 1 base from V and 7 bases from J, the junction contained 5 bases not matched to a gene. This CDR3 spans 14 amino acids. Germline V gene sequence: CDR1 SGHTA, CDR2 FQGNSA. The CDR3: CASSLVPGQGGYTF. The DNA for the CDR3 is TGTGCCAGCAGCTTAGTACCAGGACAGGGTGGCTACACCTTC.

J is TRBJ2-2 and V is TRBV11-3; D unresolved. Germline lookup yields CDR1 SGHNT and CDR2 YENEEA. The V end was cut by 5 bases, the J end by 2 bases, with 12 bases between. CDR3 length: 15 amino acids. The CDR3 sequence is CASSPRPVNTGELFF. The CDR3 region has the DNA TGTGCCAGCAGCCCCCGGCCGGTTAACACCGGGGAGCTGTTTTTT.

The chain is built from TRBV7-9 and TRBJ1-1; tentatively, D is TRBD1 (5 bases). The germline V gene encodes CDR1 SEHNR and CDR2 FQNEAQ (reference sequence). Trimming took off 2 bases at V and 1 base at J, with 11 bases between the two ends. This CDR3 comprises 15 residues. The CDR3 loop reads CASSLWRDPNTEAFF. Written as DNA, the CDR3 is TGTGCCAGCAGCTTATGGCGGGACCCGAACACTGAAGCTTTCTTT. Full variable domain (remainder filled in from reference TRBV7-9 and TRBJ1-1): DTGVSQNPRHKITKRGQNVTFRCDPISEHNRLYWYRQTLGQGPEFLTYFQNEAQLEKSRLLSDRFSAERPKGSFSTLEIQRTEQGDSAMYLCASSLWRDPNTEAFFGQGTRLTVV.